Presented here are 5 T cell receptor beta chains from one specimen sequenced in a study of cytomegalovirus exposure and HLA in healthy donors. Primers for the PCR totalled 60 Vbeta and 13 Jbeta. TCRdb's table, derived via immunoSEQ multiplex PCR, lists solely in-frame clones and lacks some. This sample has approximately 140,000 clones, with approximately 79% found just once. Source material: PBMCs. These receptors came from a man between 50 and 59 years old in good health and CMV-seropositive.

This chain's CDR3 is CASRKTGGGTNEQFF. DNA for the CDR3: TGTGCCAGCAGAAAAACAGGGGGAGGAACAAATGAGCAGTTCTTC. The chain joins TRBV5-4 to TRBJ2-1, with TRBD1 identical over 8 bases. V dropped 5 bases and J dropped 7; count of bases not matched to a gene: 11. The CDR3 spans 15 residues. The germline CDR1 and CDR2 sequences are SGHNT and YYREEE (reference sequence). Using reference TRBV5-4 and TRBJ2-1 for the parts outside the CDR3, the full variable domain is ETGVTQSPTHLIKTRGQQVTLRCSSQSGHNTVSWYQQALGQGPQFIFQYYREEENGRGNFPPRFSGLQFPNYSSELNVNALELDDSALYLCASRKTGGGTNEQFFGPGTRLTVL.

The V call is TRBV6-5, the J call TRBJ2-7, with 10 bases identical to TRBD1. The CDR3 runs 15 residues. Germline CDR1 is MNHEY and CDR2 is SVGAGI. Trimming removed 5 bases from V and 5 bases from J; junction bases left unmatched: 9. This chain's CDR3 is CASSRTGTGVDEQYF. The CDR3 region has the DNA TGTGCCAGCAGTAGGACGGGGACAGGGGTTGACGAGCAGTACTTC.

The gene calls are TRBV5-6 and TRBJ2-1; 10 nucleotides line up with TRBD2. Germline V gene sequence: CDR1 SGHDT, CDR2 YYEEEE. Losses at the gene ends were 5 bases for V and 4 bases for J; bases not matched to a gene: 6. The CDR3 is made up of 15 amino acids. Here the CDR3 DNA reads TGTGCCAGCAGGTTTACTAGCGGGGAGTACAATGAGCAGTTCTTC. This translates into CASRFTSGEYNEQFF.

The chain has TRBV5-1 and TRBJ2-3; D uncertain. This CDR3 has 12 residues. The germline V gene encodes CDR1 SGHRS and CDR2 YFSETQ. V was pared by 4 bases and J by 6 bases, with 9 bases between. The CDR3 loop reads CASSNSGDTQYF. The CDR3, as DNA: TGCGCCAGCAGCAACAGTGGGGATACGCAGTATTTT.

The chain employs TRBV5-1 and TRBJ2-1, with D hard to call. CDR3 length: 15 residues. V lost 2 bases, J lost 0 bases, and 9 bases lay in between. Germline lookup yields CDR1 SGHRS and CDR2 YFSETQ. The CDR3 protein is CASSLMTGSYNEQFF. CDR3 bases: TGCGCCAGCAGCTTAATGACTGGCTCCTACAATGAGCAGTTCTTC.